The 12 T cell receptor beta chains below all came from one sample that was sequenced in a study of OX40 agonist ivuxolimab in advanced cancers. Libraries were prepared by immunoSEQ multiplex PCR; TCRdb keeps only in-frame clonotypes and omits some of them. This table holds approximately 64,000 clones, around four fifths found once. The source was CD4+ or CD8+ T cells sorted from blood, collected in a trial of the OX40 agonist ivuxolimab. The origin of the receptors is an adult with an advanced solid tumor such as melanoma, head and neck, liver or kidney cancer.

V is TRBV4-2 and J is TRBJ1-2; 10 nucleotides match TRBD1. CDR1 is LGHNA, CDR2 YNFKEQ, per germline. Losses at the gene ends were 1 base for V and 1 base for J; bases not matched to a gene: 6. CDR3 size: 17 residues. CDR3 sequence reads: CASSQGQGAHLNYGYTF. DNA of the CDR3: TGTGCCAGCAGCCAAGGACAGGGGGCGCATCTTAACTATGGCTACACCTTC.

The chain carries TRBV2 and TRBJ2-3; possible D gene TRBD1, 7 bases. CDR1 is SNHLY and CDR2 is FYNNEI in the germline V gene. Between the trimmed V and J ends, which lost 6 bases and 3 bases, there was a span of 16 bases. This CDR3 region has 15 residues. The CDR3 DNA reads as TGTGCCAGCAGCCTAAGGGGGGACAGTACAGATACGCAGTATTTT. Amino acids: CASSLRGDSTDTQYF. The full variable domain, completed using reference TRBV2 and TRBJ2-3, is EPEVTQTPSHQVTQMGQEVILRCVPISNHLYFYWYRQILGQKVEFLVSFYNNEISEKSEIFDDQFSVERPDGSNFTLKIRSTKLEDSAMYFCASSLRGDSTDTQYFGPGTRLTVL.

The chain employs TRBV9 and TRBJ2-1, with 10 bases fitting TRBD2. The CDR3 covers 20 residues. CDR1 and CDR2 from the germline V gene are SGDLS and YYNGEE. J gave up 4 bases and V 0 bases, and 16 bases lay outside the gene matches. In DNA, the CDR3 is TGTGCCAGCAGCGTAGGGGCAGGGGTACGAGCGGGAGGGCCGTACAATGAGCAGTTCTTC. Its translation: CASSVGAGVRAGGPYNEQFF.

Here the CDR3 DNA reads TGTGCCAGCAGCCCACCTTTGACCCTTACAGGCTCTAGCACAGATACGCAGTATTTT. Amino acids: CASSPPLTLTGSSTDTQYF. The chain employs TRBV7-9 and TRBJ2-3, with a tentative D call TRBD1 (5 bases). V gave up 5 bases and J gave up 0 bases, with 24 bases separating them. This CDR3 spans 19 amino acids. The germline V gene has CDR1 SEHNR and CDR2 FQNEAQ (reference sequence).

This sequence joins TRBV18 and TRBJ2-7; 10 bases line up with TRBD1. CDR3 length equals 15 residues. V dropped 6 bases and J dropped 1; count of bases not matched to a gene: 6. Germline CDR1 reads KGHSH; CDR2 reads LQKENI. The CDR3 here is CASSRGQGGSYEQYF. Here the CDR3 DNA reads TGTGCCAGCTCGCGCGGACAGGGGGGATCCTACGAGCAGTACTTC.

J is TRBJ1-3 and V is TRBV7-9; TRBD1 matches at 10 bases. Looked up from germline, CDR1 is SEHNR and CDR2 is FQNEAQ (reference sequence). The CDR3 sequence is 18 residues long. Trimming took 3 bases from V and 1 from J; bases not matched to a gene: 9. CDR3 region: CASSFAPGQGVSGNTIYF. The DNA for the CDR3 is TGTGCCAGCAGCTTCGCCCCTGGACAGGGGGTATCTGGAAACACCATATATTTT.

The V gene is TRBV9, the J gene TRBJ2-3; no firm D call. There are 14 residues in the CDR3. Germline V gives CDR1 SGDLS, CDR2 YYNGEE. V lost 0 bases and J 5 bases, leaving 10 bases between the germline ends. CDR3 coding DNA: TGTGCCAGCAGCGTAGATAGTCGCGGAGATACGCAGTATTTT. The encoded protein is CASSVDSRGDTQYF. Supplemented by reference TRBV9 and TRBJ2-3, the full variable domain reads DSGVTQTPKHLITATGQRVTLRCSPRSGDLSVYWYQQSLDQGLQFLIQYYNGEERAKGNILERFSAQQFPDLHSELNLSSLELGDSALYFCASSVDSRGDTQYFGPGTRLTVL.

This chain connects TRBV6-5 to TRBJ2-3; TRBD2 might be the D (5 bases). Trimming took 2 bases from V and 1 from J, leaving 7 bases between them. Germline assignment: CDR1 MNHEY and CDR2 SVGAGI. This CDR3 region has 14 residues. The CDR3 here is CASSYSGGTDTQYF. The CDR3 bases are TGTGCCAGCAGTTACAGCGGAGGCACAGATACGCAGTATTTT.

This clone was recorded a few times. This sequence joins TRBV5-6 and TRBJ1-2; 7 positions agree with TRBD1. The ends lost 1 base at V and 9 bases at J; junction bases unmatched: 15. CDR3 length: 16 residues. The germline gives CDR1 SGHDT, CDR2 YYEEEE. The CDR3 here is CASSLYWSRDRGSYTF. CDR3 nucleotides: TGTGCCAGCAGCTTGTATTGGAGTAGGGACAGAGGGAGCTACACCTTC.

The rearrangement links TRBV5-1 to TRBJ2-2; D gene uncertain. This CDR3 region has 15 residues. Trimming removed 1 base at V and 2 bases at J, with 9 bases between. Looked up from germline, CDR1 is SGHRS and CDR2 is YFSETQ. For the CDR3, the DNA is TGCGCCAGCAGCTTGAGCGCTTCAAACACCGGGGAGCTGTTTTTT. It specifies CASSLSASNTGELFF.

The CDR3 DNA reads TGTGCCAGCAGCGAGGGGGCTGGTTGGCGGAATGAGCAGTTCTTC. It codes for CASSEGAGWRNEQFF. The rearrangement uses TRBV11-2 and TRBJ2-1; 7 bases are a match to TRBD1. The germline V gene has CDR1 SGHAT and CDR2 FQNNGV. CDR3 length equals 15 residues. Germline trimming cut 5 bases from V and 7 bases from J; bases unmatched to any gene: 11.

The CDR3 spells CATSRDSNYQPQHF. The CDR3 DNA sequence: TGTGCCACCAGCAGAGATAGTAACTATCAGCCCCAGCATTTT. The rearrangement uses TRBV15 and TRBJ1-5; D gene ambiguous. Per germline, CDR1 LNHNV and CDR2 YYDKDF (reference sequence). Deletions cut 0 bases from V and 5 bases from J, with 8 bases between. The CDR3 is 14 amino acids. Full variable domain (rest looked up from reference TRBV15 and TRBJ1-5): DAMVIQNPRYQVTQFGKPVTLSCSQTLNHNVMYWYQQKSSQAPKLLFHYYDKDFNNEADTPDNFQSRRPNTSFCFLDIRSPGLGDTAMYLCATSRDSNYQPQHFGDGTRLSIL.